The rows below give T cell receptor beta chains drawn from one sample of a study of T cell responses to AZD1222 COVID-19 vaccine. Sequencing was performed with immunoSEQ multiplex PCR; in TCRdb, only in-frame clones are kept and a portion is missing. This table holds 60,000 to 65,000 clones, about four fifths found once. Material: peripheral blood, obtained on day 0 of AZD1222 vaccination. The receptors were gathered from an adult in good health. CDR3s include the opening cysteine and the closing phenylalanine or tryptophan. Fields, in order: V gene, J gene, D gene, clone size, CDR3 protein, CDR3 DNA. A D gene is named only where the DNA matches it firmly. Clone size is given for some rows only: seen once, a few or many times, or a class if the clone is expanded.

V: TRBV4-1; J: TRBJ2-7; D: NA; size: NA; CDR3: CASSQDAEGPEQYF; DNA: TGCGCCAGCAGCCAAGATGCCGAGGGGCCCGAGCAGTACTTC
V: TRBV19; J: TRBJ1-2; D: NA; size: once; CDR3: CASSIEGMDGYTF; DNA: TGTGCCAGTAGTATTGAAGGGATGGATGGCTACACCTTC
V: TRBV7-2; J: TRBJ2-7; D: NA; size: few; CDR3: CASSIPRRGTYEQYF; DNA: TGTGCCAGCAGCATCCCACGTCGGGGGACCTACGAGCAGTACTTC
V: TRBV7-9; J: TRBJ2-5; D: NA; size: NA; CDR3: CASSWELGAKTETQYF; DNA: TGTGCCAGCAGCTGGGAACTAGGGGCGAAAACGGAGACCCAGTACTTC
V: TRBV7-9; J: TRBJ1-2; D: NA; size: NA; CDR3: CASSLAGTAINYGYTF; DNA: TGTGCCAGCAGCTTAGCCGGGACCGCTATTAACTATGGCTACACCTTC
V: TRBV14; J: TRBJ1-4; D: TRBD1; size: NA; CDR3: CASSPTGPGTGKLFF; DNA: TGTGCCAGCAGCCCGACAGGGCCGGGTACGGGGAAACTGTTTTTT
V: TRBV6-2/TRBV6-3; J: TRBJ1-5; D: NA; size: NA; CDR3: CASSYLEYSNQPQHF; DNA: TGTGCCAGCAGTTACTTGGAGTATAGCAATCAGCCCCAGCATTTT
V: TRBV6-1; J: TRBJ2-1; D: NA; size: once; CDR3: CASSDWGIPPYNEQFF; DNA: TGTGCCAGCAGTGATTGGGGAATTCCCCCCTACAATGAGCAGTTCTTC
V: TRBV7-2; J: TRBJ2-1; D: NA; size: NA; CDR3: CASSPDREQFF; DNA: TGTGCCAGCAGCCCAGACAGGGAGCAGTTCTTC
V: TRBV6-2/TRBV6-3; J: TRBJ2-7; D: NA; size: NA; CDR3: CASSYGRNEQYF; DNA: TGTGCCAGCAGTTACGGGCGAAACGAGCAGTACTTC
V: TRBV18; J: TRBJ2-1; D: NA; size: NA; CDR3: CASSPDLGEQFF; DNA: TGTGCCAGCTCACCCGACCTGGGGGAGCAGTTCTTC
V: TRBV6-5; J: TRBJ1-2; D: NA; size: NA; CDR3: CASSYATGSNYGYTF; DNA: TGTGCCAGCAGTTACGCCACAGGGTCGAACTATGGCTACACCTTC
V: TRBV27; J: TRBJ2-1; D: TRBD2; size: NA; CDR3: CATSGGSSYNEQFF; DNA: TGTGCCACTTCGGGGGGTAGCTCCTACAATGAGCAGTTCTTC
V: TRBV10-3; J: TRBJ1-1; D: TRBD1; size: NA; CDR3: CAISESWQGAFEAFF; DNA: TGTGCCATCAGTGAGTCGTGGCAGGGGGCTTTTGAAGCTTTCTTT
V: TRBV7-2; J: TRBJ2-7; D: TRBD1; size: NA; CDR3: CASSRTGGSYEQYF; DNA: TGTGCCAGCAGCCGGACAGGGGGCTCCTACGAGCAGTACTTC
V: TRBV6-5; J: TRBJ1-1; D: NA; size: NA; CDR3: CASRRGTNTEAFF; DNA: TGTGCCAGCCGGAGGGGAACGAACACTGAAGCTTTCTTT
V: TRBV11-2; J: TRBJ2-4; D: NA; size: NA; CDR3: CASSVRTDAKNIQYF; DNA: TGTGCCAGCAGCGTCCGGACGGACGCCAAAAACATTCAGTACTTC
V: TRBV19; J: TRBJ2-7; D: TRBD2; size: NA; CDR3: CASTPSGGAYEQYF; DNA: TGTGCCAGTACCCCTAGCGGGGGGGCTTACGAGCAGTACTTC